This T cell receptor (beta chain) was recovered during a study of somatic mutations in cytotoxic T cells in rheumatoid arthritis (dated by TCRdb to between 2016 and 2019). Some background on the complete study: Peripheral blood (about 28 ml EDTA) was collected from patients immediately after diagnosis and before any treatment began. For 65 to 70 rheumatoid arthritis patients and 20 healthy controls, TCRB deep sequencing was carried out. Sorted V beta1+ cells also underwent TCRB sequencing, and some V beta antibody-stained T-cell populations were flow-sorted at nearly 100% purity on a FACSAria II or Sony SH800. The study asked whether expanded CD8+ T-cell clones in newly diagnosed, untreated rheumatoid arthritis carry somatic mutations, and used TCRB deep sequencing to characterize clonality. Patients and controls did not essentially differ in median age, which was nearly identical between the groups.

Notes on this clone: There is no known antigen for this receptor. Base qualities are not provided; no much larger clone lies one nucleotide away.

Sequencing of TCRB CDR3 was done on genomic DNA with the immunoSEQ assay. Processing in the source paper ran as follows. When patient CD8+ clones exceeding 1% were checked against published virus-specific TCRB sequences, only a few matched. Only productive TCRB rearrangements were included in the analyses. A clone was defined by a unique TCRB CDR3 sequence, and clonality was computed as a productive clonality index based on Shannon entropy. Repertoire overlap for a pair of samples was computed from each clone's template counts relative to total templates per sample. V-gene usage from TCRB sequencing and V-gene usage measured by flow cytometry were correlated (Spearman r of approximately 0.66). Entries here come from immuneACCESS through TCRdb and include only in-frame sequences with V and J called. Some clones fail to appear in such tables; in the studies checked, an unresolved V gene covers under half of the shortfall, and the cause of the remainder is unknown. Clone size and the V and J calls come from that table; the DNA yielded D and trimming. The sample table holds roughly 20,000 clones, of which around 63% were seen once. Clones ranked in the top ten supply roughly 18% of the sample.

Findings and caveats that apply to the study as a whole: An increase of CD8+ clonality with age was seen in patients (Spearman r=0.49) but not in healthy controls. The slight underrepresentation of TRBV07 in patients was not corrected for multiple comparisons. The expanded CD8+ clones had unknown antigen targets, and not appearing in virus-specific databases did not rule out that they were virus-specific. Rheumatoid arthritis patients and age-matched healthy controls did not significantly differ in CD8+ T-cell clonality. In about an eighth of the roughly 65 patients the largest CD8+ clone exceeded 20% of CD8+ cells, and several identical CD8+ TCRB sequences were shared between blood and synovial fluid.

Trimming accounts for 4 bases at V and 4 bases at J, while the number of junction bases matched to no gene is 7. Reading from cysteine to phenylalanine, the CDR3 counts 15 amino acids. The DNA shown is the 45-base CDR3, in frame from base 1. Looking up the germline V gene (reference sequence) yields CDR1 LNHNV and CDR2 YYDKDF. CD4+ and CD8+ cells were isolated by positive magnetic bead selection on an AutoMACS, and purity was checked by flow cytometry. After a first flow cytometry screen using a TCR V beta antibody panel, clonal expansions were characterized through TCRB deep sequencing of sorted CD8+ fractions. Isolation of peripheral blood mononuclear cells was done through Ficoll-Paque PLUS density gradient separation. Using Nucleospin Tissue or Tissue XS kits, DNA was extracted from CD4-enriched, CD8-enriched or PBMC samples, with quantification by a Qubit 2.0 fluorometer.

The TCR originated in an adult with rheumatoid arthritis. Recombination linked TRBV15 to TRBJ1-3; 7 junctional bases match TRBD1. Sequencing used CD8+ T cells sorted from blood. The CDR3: CATSKEGAVGNTIYF. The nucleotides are TGTGCCACCAGCAAGGAGGGGGCGGTAGGAAACACCATATATTTT.